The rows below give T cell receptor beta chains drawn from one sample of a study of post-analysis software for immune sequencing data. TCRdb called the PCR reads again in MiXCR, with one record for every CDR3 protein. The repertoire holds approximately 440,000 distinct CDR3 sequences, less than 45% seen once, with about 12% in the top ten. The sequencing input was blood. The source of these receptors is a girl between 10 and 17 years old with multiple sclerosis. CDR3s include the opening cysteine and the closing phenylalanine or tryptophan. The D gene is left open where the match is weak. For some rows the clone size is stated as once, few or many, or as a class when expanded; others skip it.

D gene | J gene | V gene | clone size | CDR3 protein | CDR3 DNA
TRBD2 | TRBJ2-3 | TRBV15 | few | CATSRDRAGGTDTQYF | TGTGCCACCAGCAGAGATCGGGCGGGAGGAACAGATACGCAGTATTTT
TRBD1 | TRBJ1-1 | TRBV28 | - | CASSLWDRGRGDTEAFF | TGTGCCAGCAGTTTATGGGACAGGGGGCGCGGCGACACTGAAGCTTTCTTT
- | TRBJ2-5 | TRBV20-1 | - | CSATLTGGQETQYF | TGCAGTGCTACCTTAACGGGCGGCCAAGAGACCCAGTACTTC
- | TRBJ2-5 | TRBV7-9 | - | CASSLEGLETQYF | TGTGCCAGCAGCTTAGAGGGTTTGGAGACCCAGTACTTC
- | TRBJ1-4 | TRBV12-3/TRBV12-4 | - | CASSLVAGRSEKLFF | TGTGCCAGCAGTTTAGTAGCAGGGAGGAGTGAAAAACTGTTTTTT
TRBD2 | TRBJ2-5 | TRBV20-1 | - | CSARALLAGRQETQYF | TGCAGTGCTAGAGCGTTGCTAGCGGGACGTCAAGAGACCCAGTACTTC
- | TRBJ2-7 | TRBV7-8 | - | CASSFEAGEYEQYF | TGTGCCAGCAGCTTTGAAGCAGGGGAGTACGAGCAGTACTTC
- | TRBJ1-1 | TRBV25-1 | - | CASTGQSNTEAFF | TGTGCCAGTACCGGACAGTCTAACACTGAAGCTTTCTTT
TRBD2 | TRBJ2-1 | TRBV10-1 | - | CASSESRAGGPVDEQFF | TGCGCCAGCAGTGAGTCTCGGGCGGGAGGGCCCGTCGATGAGCAGTTCTTC
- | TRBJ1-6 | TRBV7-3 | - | CATGGDTNSPLHF | TGTGCCACCGGGGGGGACACTAATTCACCCCTCCACTTT